A selection of T cell receptor beta chains follows, all from one sample in a study of T cells in Graves' hyperthyroidism and ophthalmopathy. TCRdb used MiXCR to reprocess the multiplex PCR reads, holding one entry per CDR3 protein. This table holds 600,000 or so distinct CDR3 sequences, under 60% found once. The material sequenced was peripheral blood or thyroid tissue (not recorded which). Receptors were obtained from a woman younger than 30 with Graves' hyperthyroidism. The conserved cysteine and the conserved F or W are not part of the CDR3 here. D genes are given only for firm matches. The size entry is marked missing in some rows and otherwise reads once, few, many or a size class.

d_gene: NA; abundance: NA; v_gene: TRBV7-8; j_gene: TRBJ1-5; CDR3aa: ASSPRTRFESNQPQH
d_gene: TRBD1; abundance: few; v_gene: TRBV12-3/TRBV12-4; j_gene: TRBJ1-5; CDR3aa: ASSTGTGGIPQH
d_gene: NA; abundance: NA; v_gene: TRBV15; j_gene: TRBJ1-4; CDR3aa: ATSRDQSGNEKLF
d_gene: NA; abundance: NA; v_gene: TRBV7-9; j_gene: TRBJ1-1; CDR3aa: ASSLNWSRAF
d_gene: TRBD1; abundance: NA; v_gene: TRBV10-3; j_gene: TRBJ2-2; CDR3aa: ATLRDSGNTGELF
d_gene: NA; abundance: NA; v_gene: TRBV5-1; j_gene: TRBJ1-1; CDR3aa: ASPGGGANTEAF
d_gene: NA; abundance: NA; v_gene: TRBV25-1; j_gene: TRBJ1-2; CDR3aa: ASSIMGRGYGYT
d_gene: NA; abundance: NA; v_gene: TRBV5-1; j_gene: TRBJ2-3; CDR3aa: ASSLLVSDTQY
d_gene: TRBD2; abundance: few; v_gene: TRBV19; j_gene: TRBJ2-7; CDR3aa: ASSPGLAGSSYEQY
d_gene: NA; abundance: few; v_gene: TRBV2; j_gene: TRBJ1-2; CDR3aa: ASIPTWLGGRGNGYT
d_gene: NA; abundance: few; v_gene: TRBV10-1; j_gene: TRBJ2-7; CDR3aa: ASSEAVGYEQY
d_gene: NA; abundance: many; v_gene: TRBV2; j_gene: TRBJ1-5; CDR3aa: ASNQPQH
d_gene: NA; abundance: NA; v_gene: TRBV29-1; j_gene: TRBJ1-2; CDR3aa: SARRGSNGYT
d_gene: TRBD2; abundance: once; v_gene: TRBV5-1; j_gene: TRBJ2-5; CDR3aa: ASSLGLADETQY
d_gene: NA; abundance: NA; v_gene: TRBV5-1; j_gene: TRBJ2-5; CDR3aa: ASSGVGGRIQETQY
d_gene: NA; abundance: few; v_gene: TRBV7-9; j_gene: TRBJ2-5; CDR3aa: ASSLERAKKETQY
d_gene: TRBD1; abundance: few; v_gene: TRBV12-3/TRBV12-4; j_gene: TRBJ1-1; CDR3aa: ASRMGQGNTEAF
d_gene: NA; abundance: NA; v_gene: TRBV25-1; j_gene: TRBJ1-3; CDR3aa: ATAFRGPGNTIY
d_gene: NA; abundance: NA; v_gene: TRBV2; j_gene: TRBJ1-5; CDR3aa: ASILSPPPMEPQH
d_gene: NA; abundance: many; v_gene: TRBV7-8; j_gene: TRBJ1-5; CDR3aa: ASSLQGPQH
d_gene: TRBD1; abundance: NA; v_gene: TRBV29-1; j_gene: TRBJ1-2; CDR3aa: SVVERQGATIGYT
d_gene: NA; abundance: few; v_gene: TRBV20-1; j_gene: TRBJ1-2; CDR3aa: SARDNRPEKNYGYT
d_gene: NA; abundance: many; v_gene: TRBV7-2; j_gene: TRBJ1-2; CDR3aa: ASSLGAPGYT
d_gene: TRBD1; abundance: NA; v_gene: TRBV20-1; j_gene: TRBJ1-2; CDR3aa: SARPLGDRQGGYGYT
d_gene: TRBD2; abundance: NA; v_gene: TRBV10-2; j_gene: TRBJ2-7; CDR3aa: ASSKGTSEGNEQY
d_gene: NA; abundance: NA; v_gene: TRBV2; j_gene: TRBJ2-6; CDR3aa: ASRSRDRSGANVLT
d_gene: NA; abundance: few; v_gene: TRBV19; j_gene: TRBJ2-6; CDR3aa: ATQGPDSGANVLT
d_gene: NA; abundance: NA; v_gene: TRBV14; j_gene: TRBJ2-2; CDR3aa: ASSGAGPGELF
d_gene: NA; abundance: NA; v_gene: TRBV25-1; j_gene: TRBJ1-5; CDR3aa: ASTAGQPQH
d_gene: TRBD1; abundance: few; v_gene: TRBV2; j_gene: TRBJ1-2; CDR3aa: ASSVSQTGGWYGYT
d_gene: NA; abundance: few; v_gene: TRBV7-2; j_gene: TRBJ2-2; CDR3aa: ASSSDLDRAGELF
d_gene: NA; abundance: few; v_gene: TRBV2; j_gene: TRBJ1-2; CDR3aa: ASSEGLGGNYGYT
d_gene: NA; abundance: few; v_gene: TRBV2; j_gene: TRBJ2-7; CDR3aa: ASSDLTLSSYEQY
d_gene: NA; abundance: few; v_gene: TRBV24-1; j_gene: TRBJ1-5; CDR3aa: ATSKLDSNQPQH
d_gene: TRBD2; abundance: NA; v_gene: TRBV2; j_gene: TRBJ2-2; CDR3aa: ASSASGSTGELF
d_gene: NA; abundance: many; v_gene: TRBV14; j_gene: TRBJ2-5; CDR3aa: ASSQDPETQY
d_gene: NA; abundance: NA; v_gene: TRBV5-1; j_gene: TRBJ2-7; CDR3aa: ASITPYSYEQY